Shown below are 16 T cell receptor beta chains from a single sample sequenced in a study of blood T cell repertoires in COVID-19. Some clones are missing from TCRdb's copy, which holds only in-frame ones; the method was immunoSEQ multiplex PCR. The sample has 400,000 or so clones, about nine tenths seen once; the top ten hold roughly 0.66%. Sequencing used PBMCs or T cells enriched from blood (not recorded which). The source is a man aged 18 to 29 who had recovered from COVID-19.

This CDR3 reads CASSPKFPLDRNQQETQYF. CDR3 sequence (DNA): TGTGCCAGCAGCCCAAAATTCCCTTTAGACAGAAACCAACAAGAGACCCAGTACTTC. The J gene is TRBJ2-5, the V gene TRBV7-6; TRBD1 might be the D (5 bases). Germline loops: CDR1 SGHVS, CDR2 FNYEAQ. This CDR3 is built from 19 residues. Trimming pared 5 bases from V and 2 bases from J, leaving 27 bases between.

V gene TRBV7-9 combines with J gene TRBJ1-1, with D possibly matching TRBD1 (5 bases). The CDR3 covers 13 residues. Germline V lookup: CDR1 SEHNR, CDR2 FQNEAQ (reference sequence). V was clipped by 5 bases and J by 7 bases, with 14 bases between them. CDR3 sequence: CASSTGHRLEAFF. Written as DNA, the CDR3 is TGTGCCAGCAGCACAGGACACCGTCTTGAAGCTTTCTTT.

The chain is built from TRBV5-6 and TRBJ2-7; TRBD2 agrees at 14 bases. With V trimmed by 0 bases and J by 4 bases, 9 bases remained unmatched. The CDR3 sequence is 18 residues long. CDR1 is SGHDT, CDR2 YYEEEE, per germline. The CDR3 DNA reads as TGTGCCAGCAGCTTGGGGACTAGCGGGAGGCCATACTCTTACGAGCAGTACTTC. Residues: CASSLGTSGRPYSYEQYF.

V usage is TRBV4-2 and J usage is TRBJ2-7; TRBD2 matches at 7 bases. The CDR3 is 16 residues long. Per germline, CDR1 LGHNA and CDR2 YNFKEQ. V trimming: 0 bases; J trimming: 5 bases; junction bases outside the gene matches: 10. CDR3 sequence: CASSQDWGGPGNEQYF. As DNA, the CDR3 is TGTGCCAGCAGCCAAGATTGGGGAGGGCCAGGGAACGAGCAGTACTTC.

This rearrangement joins TRBV2 to TRBJ1-2, with 7 bases that match TRBD1. Germline loops: CDR1 SNHLY, CDR2 FYNNEI. Germline trimming cut 7 bases from V and 2 bases from J; bases unmatched to any gene: 4. This CDR3 is built from 13 residues. DNA of the CDR3: TGTGCCAGCAAAGGACAGGAAAACTATGGCTACACCTTC. Residues: CASKGQENYGYTF.

The chain has TRBV30 and TRBJ1-3, with D uncertain. Trimming left V 5 bases short and J 1 base short, with 18 bases between. The CDR3 runs to 16 residues. Germline V gene data show CDR1 as GTSNPN and CDR2 as SVGIG (reference sequence). CDR3: CAWDYGGSFSGNTIYF. DNA of the CDR3: TGTGCCTGGGATTACGGAGGGAGTTTTTCTGGAAACACCATATATTTT.

V usage is TRBV7-9 and J usage is TRBJ1-1, with 10 bases identical to TRBD1. The CDR3 loop spans 17 amino acids. Germline CDR1 is SEHNR and CDR2 is FQNEAQ (reference sequence). J lost 1 base, V lost 2 bases, and 7 bases had no gene match. CDR3 in amino acids: CASSLLPGQGENTEAFF. DNA for the CDR3: TGTGCCAGCAGCTTACTGCCTGGACAGGGGGAGAACACTGAAGCTTTCTTT.

The chain joins TRBV10-3 to TRBJ1-2; D ambiguous. CDR3 length equals 16 residues. The germline CDR1 and CDR2 sequences are ENHRY and SYGVKD. V lost 2 bases, J lost 1 base, and 14 bases lay in between. CDR3 residues: CAISEPLGRDNYGYTF. DNA for the CDR3: TGTGCCATCAGTGAGCCCCTGGGGAGAGATAACTATGGCTACACCTTC.

The V gene is TRBV7-9, the J gene TRBJ1-2, with 7 bases aligning to TRBD1. Germline V gene data show CDR1 as SEHNR and CDR2 as FQNEAQ (reference sequence). The CDR3 sequence is 16 residues long. V shed 1 base, J shed 6 bases, and the junction held 11 bases outside the gene matches. CDR3 coding DNA: TGTGCCAGCAGCTTAGGCCTTAGTGACAGGGTCGATGGCTACACCTTC. This translates into CASSLGLSDRVDGYTF.

The chain joins TRBV7-9 to TRBJ2-5, with D perhaps TRBD1 (6 bases). CDR3 length: 17 residues. The V and J ends lost 1 base and 1 base respectively, with 16 bases between them. Germline CDR1 SEHNR, CDR2 FQNEAQ (reference sequence). CDR3 residues: CASSLGWLGAPQETQYF. For the CDR3, the DNA is TGTGCCAGCAGCTTAGGTTGGCTGGGGGCGCCCCAAGAGACCCAGTACTTC.

This clone has a handful of counts. The chain carries TRBV28 and TRBJ2-5; D gene ambiguous. Trimming removed 2 bases at V and 1 base at J, with 8 bases between. The CDR3 has 14 amino acids. Germline V lookup: CDR1 MDHEN, CDR2 SYDVKM. The CDR3, as DNA: TGTGCCAGCAGTTTAGAGCTAACCCAAGAGACCCAGTACTTC. As protein: CASSLELTQETQYF.

The chain links TRBV5-6 to TRBJ2-7, with a weak D call TRBD2 (5 bases). CDR1 SGHDT and CDR2 YYEEEE come from the germline V gene. The CDR3 runs 14 residues. The V end was cut by 1 base, the J end by 0 bases, with 8 bases between. The DNA for the CDR3 is TGTGCCAGCAGCTTGTCGGGAAGCTCCTACGAGCAGTACTTC. As protein: CASSLSGSSYEQYF.

The rearrangement joins TRBV25-1 to TRBJ2-7, with D maybe TRBD1 (6 bases). The germline V and J ends were trimmed by 5 bases and 4 bases, with 12 bases remaining between them. There are 13 residues in the CDR3. Germline loops: CDR1 MGHDK, CDR2 SYGVNS. In DNA, the CDR3 is TGTGCCAGCAGTTATACAGGGACGTACGAGCAGTACTTC. Residues: CASSYTGTYEQYF.

This chain joins TRBV19 and TRBJ2-5, with a possible D match to TRBD1 (5 bases). V lost 5 bases and J lost 3, with 13 bases in between. Germline V gene data show CDR1 as LNHDA and CDR2 as SQIVND (reference sequence). The CDR3 is 14 residues long. This CDR3 is CASSWQTEEETQYF. Here the CDR3 DNA reads TGTGCCAGTAGTTGGCAGACAGAAGAAGAGACCCAGTACTTC. The full variable domain, with the rest looked up from reference TRBV19 and TRBJ2-5, is DGGITQSPKYLFRKEGQNVTLSCEQNLNHDAMYWYRQDPGQGLRLIYYSQIVNDFQKGDIAEGYSVSREKKESFPLTVTSAQKNPTAFYLCASSWQTEEETQYFGPGTRLLVL.

This clone showed up just once. The chain employs TRBV28 and TRBJ1-5; possibly TRBD1 for D (6 bases). The V end was cut by 5 bases, the J end by 4 bases, with 12 bases between. The CDR3 runs to 14 residues. The germline V gene has CDR1 MDHEN and CDR2 SYDVKM. CDR3 in amino acids: CASSTDRSNQPQHF. The CDR3 DNA follows: TGTGCCAGCAGTACGGACAGATCGAATCAGCCCCAGCATTTT.

The rearrangement links TRBV29-1 to TRBJ2-3, with TRBD2 identical over 13 bases. Germline V gives CDR1 SQVTM, CDR2 ANQGSEA. This CDR3 contains 15 residues. V trimming: 4 bases; J trimming: 7 bases; junction bases outside the gene matches: 8. The CDR3 is CSVGTSGRRGYTQYF. The CDR3 region has the DNA TGCAGCGTTGGGACTAGCGGGAGAAGGGGATATACGCAGTATTTT.